The 9 T cell receptor beta chains given below trace back to one sample, sequenced in a study of T cells in Graves' hyperthyroidism and ophthalmopathy. Amplified TCR beta CDR3 regions came from RNA transcripts. The TCR CDR3 first-round RT-PCR relied on the HTBI primer set. TCRdb itself ran the multiplex PCR reads through MiXCR, one entry per CDR3 protein. Of under 350,000 distinct CDR3 sequences listed, about 20% are singletons. Sample: blood. The receptors derive from a woman aged 45 to 65 with Graves' hyperthyroidism.

The sample holds many counts of this clonotype. The chain carries TRBV5-5 and TRBJ2-7; D is possibly TRBD2 (6 bases). The V end lost 2 bases, the J end lost 6 bases, and 15 bases lay between the germline ends. This CDR3 has 14 residues. Germline CDR1 SGHKS, CDR2 YYEKEE (reference sequence). The CDR3 here is CASSFYGEVREQYF. The CDR3 nucleotides read TGTGCCAGCAGCTTCTACGGGGAGGTCCGCGAGCAGTACTTC.

The chain has TRBV9 and TRBJ2-5; 10 nucleotides align to TRBD2. Germline CDR1 and CDR2: SGDLS and YYNGEE. V shed 4 bases, J shed 5 bases, and the junction held 11 bases outside the gene matches. This CDR3 comprises 16 residues. This CDR3 reads CASSPTGSGGLETQYF. Here the CDR3 DNA reads TGTGCCAGCAGCCCTACAGGTAGCGGGGGGCTGGAGACCCAGTACTTC. Together with reference TRBV9 and TRBJ2-5, the CDR3 gives the full variable domain: DSGVTQTPKHLITATGQRVTLRCSPRSGDLSVYWYQQSLDQGLQFLIQYYNGEERAKGNILERFSAQQFPDLHSELNLSSLELGDSALYFCASSPTGSGGLETQYFGPGTRLLVL.

This clonotype was observed many times. The rearrangement links TRBV18 to TRBJ2-2, with 9 bases identical to TRBD1. Germline CDR1 reads KGHSH; CDR2 reads LQKENI. The V and J ends lost 3 bases and 0 bases, in that order; junction bases with no gene match: 2. This CDR3 has 16 residues. CDR3 sequence reads: CASSPGQGSNTGELFF. CDR3 DNA: TGTGCCAGCTCACCCGGACAGGGGTCGAACACCGGGGAGCTGTTTTTT. The full variable domain, its missing parts supplied by reference TRBV18 and TRBJ2-2, is NAGVMQNPRHLVRRRGQEARLRCSPMKGHSHVYWYRQLPEEGLKFMVYLQKENIIDESGMPKERFSAEFPKEGPSILRIQQVVRGDSAAYFCASSPGQGSNTGELFFGEGSRLTVL.

The chain uses TRBV20-1 and TRBJ1-2; possibly TRBD1 for D (5 bases). The CDR3 covers 14 residues. Germline loops: CDR1 DFQATT, CDR2 SNEGSKA (reference sequence). Trimming pared 3 bases from V and 7 bases from J, leaving 18 bases between. CDR3 protein: CSARDRQRAGGYTF. CDR3 DNA sequence: TGCAGTGCTAGGGACCGACAGAGGGCCGGTGGCTACACCTTC.

V and J are TRBV6-2 or TRBV6-3 and TRBJ1-5; 9 positions agree with TRBD1. Trimming at V came to 5 bases and at J to 2 bases, leaving 7 bases not matched to a gene. The CDR3 is 16 amino acids. The V gene's germline CDR1 is MNHEY and CDR2 SVGEGT. The CDR3, as DNA: TGTGCCAGCAGTAAGAGGACAGGGGCGGGCAATCAGCCCCAGCATTTT. Its protein product is CASSKRTGAGNQPQHF.

This clonotype was counted at least ten times. The gene calls are TRBV10-3 and TRBJ2-1; 9 bases are a match to TRBD2. J was trimmed by 2 bases and V by 2 bases; bases with no gene match: 4. This CDR3 contains 16 residues. Germline CDR1 ENHRY, CDR2 SYGVKD. This CDR3 is CAISEVSGGTYNEQFF. The CDR3 nucleotides are TGTGCCATCAGTGAGGTTAGCGGGGGCACCTACAATGAGCAGTTCTTC.

The chain recombines TRBV4-1 with TRBJ2-5, with 8 nucleotides matching TRBD1. CDR1 and CDR2 from the germline V gene are MGHRA and YSYEKL. V trimming: 4 bases; J trimming: 4 bases; junction bases outside the gene matches: 8. CDR3 length: 15 residues. CDR3 coding DNA: TGCGCCAGCAGCCCCATAGCAGGGGGCGCAGAGACCCAGTACTTC. Its protein product is CASSPIAGGAETQYF.

This clonotype was detected many times. The chain couples TRBV2 to TRBJ1-5; weak D call: TRBD1 (6 bases). Deletions cut 6 bases from V and 5 bases from J, with 11 bases between. The CDR3 is 13 amino acids. Germline V gives CDR1 SNHLY, CDR2 FYNNEI. In DNA, the CDR3 is TGTGCCAGCAGCCTTTCAGGGGATCAGCCCCAGCATTTT. Its translation is CASSLSGDQPQHF. Together with reference TRBV2 and TRBJ1-5, the CDR3 gives the full variable domain: EPEVTQTPSHQVTQMGQEVILRCVPISNHLYFYWYRQILGQKVEFLVSFYNNEISEKSEIFDDQFSVERPDGSNFTLKIRSTKLEDSAMYFCASSLSGDQPQHFGDGTRLSIL.

The sample holds many counts of this clonotype. The rearrangement uses TRBV14 and TRBJ1-1; D not resolved. V gave up 4 bases and J gave up 0 bases, with 12 bases separating them. The CDR3 is 15 amino acids. The V gene's germline CDR1 is SGHDN and CDR2 FVKESK. This chain's CDR3 is CASSLELTMNTEAFF. CDR3 in DNA: TGTGCCAGCAGCCTCGAGCTAACCATGAACACTGAAGCTTTCTTT.